This T cell receptor beta chain is from a study of T cell responses to AZD1222 COVID-19 vaccine. Overall study findings and caveats: Only six people who got AZD1222 tested seropositive at baseline. Regions left unmutated in variants are reportedly the target of nearly half of spike-specific TCRs. Sampling captured repertoires only after the peak T cell response.

Trimming at V came to 1 base and at J to 7 bases, leaving 7 bases not matched to a gene. Germline values: CDR1 MGHRA, CDR2 YSYEKL. The CDR3 covers 15 residues. Notes on this clone: Its antigen is still unknown.

Clones were sequenced by immunoSEQ multiplex PCR, and TCRdb holds only the in-frame ones, with some missing. This sample yields 90,000 to 100,000 clones, of which around nine tenths are seen a single time; more than 15% belongs to the top ten. The rearrangement links TRBV4-1 to TRBJ1-2, with 9 bases lining up with TRBD1. The receptor was isolated from an adult who received the AZD1222 COVID-19 vaccine. The sample in question was peripheral blood, obtained 28 days after the second AZD1222 dose. CDR3 region: CASSQGPGQGGGYTF. The CDR3 nucleotides read TGCGCCAGCAGCCAAGGTCCGGGACAGGGTGGTGGCTACACCTTC.